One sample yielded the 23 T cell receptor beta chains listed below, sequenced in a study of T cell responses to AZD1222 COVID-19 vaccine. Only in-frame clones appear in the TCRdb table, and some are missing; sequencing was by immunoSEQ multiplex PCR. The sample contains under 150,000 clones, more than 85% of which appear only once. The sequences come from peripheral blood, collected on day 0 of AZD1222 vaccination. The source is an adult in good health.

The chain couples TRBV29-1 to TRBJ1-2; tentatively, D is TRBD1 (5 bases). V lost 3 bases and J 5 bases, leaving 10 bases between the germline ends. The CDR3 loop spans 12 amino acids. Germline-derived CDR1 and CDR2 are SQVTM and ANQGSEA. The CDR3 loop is CSVDTSGYGYTF. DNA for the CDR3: TGCAGCGTTGATACCTCAGGGTATGGCTACACCTTC.

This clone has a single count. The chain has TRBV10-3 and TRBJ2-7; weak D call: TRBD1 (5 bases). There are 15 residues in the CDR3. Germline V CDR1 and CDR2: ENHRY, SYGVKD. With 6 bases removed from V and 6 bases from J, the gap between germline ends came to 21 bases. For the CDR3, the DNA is TGTGCCATCAGCCCGGACATTTCCCCGCCGGCCGAGCAGTACTTC. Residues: CAISPDISPPAEQYF.

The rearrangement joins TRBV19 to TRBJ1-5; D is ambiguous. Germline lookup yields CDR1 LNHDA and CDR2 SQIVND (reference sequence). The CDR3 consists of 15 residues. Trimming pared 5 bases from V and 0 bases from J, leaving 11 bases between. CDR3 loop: CASSQDANSNQPQHF. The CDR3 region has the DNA TGTGCCAGTAGTCAGGATGCCAATAGCAATCAGCCCCAGCATTTT. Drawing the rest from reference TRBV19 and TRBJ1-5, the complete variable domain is DGGITQSPKYLFRKEGQNVTLSCEQNLNHDAMYWYRQDPGQGLRLIYYSQIVNDFQKGDIAEGYSVSREKKESFPLTVTSAQKNPTAFYLCASSQDANSNQPQHFGDGTRLSIL.

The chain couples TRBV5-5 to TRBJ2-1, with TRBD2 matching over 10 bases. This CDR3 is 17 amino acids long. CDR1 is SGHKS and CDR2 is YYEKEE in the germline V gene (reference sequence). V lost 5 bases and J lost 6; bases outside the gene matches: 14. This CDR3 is CASSFGTSDLLLNEQFF. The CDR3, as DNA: TGTGCCAGCAGTTTCGGGACTAGCGACCTACTACTCAATGAGCAGTTCTTC.

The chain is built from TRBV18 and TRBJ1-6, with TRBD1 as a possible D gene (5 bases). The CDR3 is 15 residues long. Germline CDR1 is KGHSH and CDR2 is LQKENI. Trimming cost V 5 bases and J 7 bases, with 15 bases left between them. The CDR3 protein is CASSSRGGENSPLHF. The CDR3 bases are TGTGCCAGCTCATCCCGTGGGGGGGAAAATTCACCCCTCCACTTT.

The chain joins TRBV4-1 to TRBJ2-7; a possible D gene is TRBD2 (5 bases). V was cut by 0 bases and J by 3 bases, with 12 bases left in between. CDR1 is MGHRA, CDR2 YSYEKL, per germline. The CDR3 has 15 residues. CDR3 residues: CASSQDLGNNYEQYF. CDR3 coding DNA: TGCGCCAGCAGCCAAGATCTCGGGAATAACTACGAGCAGTACTTC.

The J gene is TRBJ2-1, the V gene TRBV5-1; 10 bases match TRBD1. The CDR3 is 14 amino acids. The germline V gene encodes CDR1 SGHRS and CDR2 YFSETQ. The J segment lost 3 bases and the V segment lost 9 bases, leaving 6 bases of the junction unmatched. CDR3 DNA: TGCGCCACCGCCGGGACAGGGGACTACAATGAGCAGTTCTTC. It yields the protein CATAGTGDYNEQFF.

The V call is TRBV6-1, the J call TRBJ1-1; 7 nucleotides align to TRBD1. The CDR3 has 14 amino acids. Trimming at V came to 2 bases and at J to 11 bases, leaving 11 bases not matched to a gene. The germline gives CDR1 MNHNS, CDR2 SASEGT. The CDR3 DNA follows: TGTGCCAGCAGTGAATCGAAGGGGACAGTAGTGGCTTTCTTT. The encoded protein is CASSESKGTVVAFF.

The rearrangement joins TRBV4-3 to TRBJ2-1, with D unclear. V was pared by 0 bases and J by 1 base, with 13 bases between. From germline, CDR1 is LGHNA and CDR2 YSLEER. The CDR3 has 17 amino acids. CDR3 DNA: TGCGCCAGCAGCCAAGATCCGAACGTGGCTTCCTACAATGAGCAGTTCTTC. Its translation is CASSQDPNVASYNEQFF.

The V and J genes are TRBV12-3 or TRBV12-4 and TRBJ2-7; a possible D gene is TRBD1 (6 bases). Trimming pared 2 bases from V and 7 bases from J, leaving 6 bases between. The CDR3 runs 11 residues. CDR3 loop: CASSLTGEQYF. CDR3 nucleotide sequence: TGTGCCAGCAGTTTAACAGGGGAGCAGTACTTC.

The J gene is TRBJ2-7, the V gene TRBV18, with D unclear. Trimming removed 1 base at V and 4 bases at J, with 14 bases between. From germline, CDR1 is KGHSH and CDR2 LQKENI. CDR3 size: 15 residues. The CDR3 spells CASSPRIEPQYEQYF. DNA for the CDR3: TGTGCCAGCTCACCACGGATCGAGCCCCAGTACGAGCAGTACTTC.

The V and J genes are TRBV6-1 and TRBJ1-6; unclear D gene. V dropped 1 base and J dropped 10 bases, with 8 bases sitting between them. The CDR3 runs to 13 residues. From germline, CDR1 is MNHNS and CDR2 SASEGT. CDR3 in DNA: TGTGCCAGCAGTGAAGACCTTGGGTCACCCCTCCACTTT. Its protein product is CASSEDLGSPLHF.

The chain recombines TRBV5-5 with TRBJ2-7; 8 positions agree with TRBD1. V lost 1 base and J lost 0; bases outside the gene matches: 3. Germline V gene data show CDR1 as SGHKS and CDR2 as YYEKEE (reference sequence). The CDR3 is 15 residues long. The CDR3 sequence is CASSLPGGSSYEQYF. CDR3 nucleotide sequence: TGTGCCAGCAGCTTGCCAGGGGGCAGCTCCTACGAGCAGTACTTC.

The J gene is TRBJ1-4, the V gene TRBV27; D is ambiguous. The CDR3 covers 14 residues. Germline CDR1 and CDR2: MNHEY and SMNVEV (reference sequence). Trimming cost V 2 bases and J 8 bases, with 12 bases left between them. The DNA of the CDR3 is TGTGCCAGCAGTTTAGAGGGTCGTGGGGAAAAACTGTTTTTT. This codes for CASSLEGRGEKLFF.

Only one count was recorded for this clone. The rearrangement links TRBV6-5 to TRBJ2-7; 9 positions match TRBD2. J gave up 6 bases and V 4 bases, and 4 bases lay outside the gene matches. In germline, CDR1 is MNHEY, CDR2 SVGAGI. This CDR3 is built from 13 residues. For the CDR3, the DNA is TGTGCCAGCAGTTCTCTAGCGGGGTCCGAGCAGTACTTC. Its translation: CASSSLAGSEQYF.

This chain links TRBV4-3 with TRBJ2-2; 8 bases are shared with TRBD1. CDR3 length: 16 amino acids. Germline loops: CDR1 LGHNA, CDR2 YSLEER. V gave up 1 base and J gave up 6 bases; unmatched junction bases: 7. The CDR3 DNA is TGCGCCAGCAGCCAAGGAACGGACAGGGCGGCCGGGGAGCTGTTTTTT. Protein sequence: CASSQGTDRAAGELFF.

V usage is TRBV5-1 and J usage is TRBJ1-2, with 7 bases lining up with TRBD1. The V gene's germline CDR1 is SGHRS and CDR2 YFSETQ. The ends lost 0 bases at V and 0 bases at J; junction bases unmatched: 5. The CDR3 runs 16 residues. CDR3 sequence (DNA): TGCGCCAGCAGCTTGGGCTCAGGGGGAACTAACTATGGCTACACCTTC. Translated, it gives CASSLGSGGTNYGYTF.

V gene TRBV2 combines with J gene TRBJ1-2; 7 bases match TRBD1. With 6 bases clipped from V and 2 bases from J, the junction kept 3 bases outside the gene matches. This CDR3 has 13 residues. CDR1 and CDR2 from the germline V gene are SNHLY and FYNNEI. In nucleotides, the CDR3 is TGTGCCAGCAGAGTACAGGGGAACTATGGCTACACCTTC. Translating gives CASRVQGNYGYTF.

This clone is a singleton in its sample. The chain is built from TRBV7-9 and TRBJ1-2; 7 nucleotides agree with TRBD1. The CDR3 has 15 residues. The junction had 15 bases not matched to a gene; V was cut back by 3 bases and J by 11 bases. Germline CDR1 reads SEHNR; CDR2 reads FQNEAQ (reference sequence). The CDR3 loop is CASSFLMGTVPLYTF. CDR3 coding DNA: TGTGCCAGCAGCTTCCTAATGGGGACAGTGCCCCTGTACACCTTC.

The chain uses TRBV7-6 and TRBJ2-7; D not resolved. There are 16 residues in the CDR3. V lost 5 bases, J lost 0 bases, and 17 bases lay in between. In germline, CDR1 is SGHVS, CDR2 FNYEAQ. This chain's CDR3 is CASSPETAQSSYEQYF. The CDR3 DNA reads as TGTGCCAGCAGCCCAGAAACCGCGCAATCCTCCTACGAGCAGTACTTC.

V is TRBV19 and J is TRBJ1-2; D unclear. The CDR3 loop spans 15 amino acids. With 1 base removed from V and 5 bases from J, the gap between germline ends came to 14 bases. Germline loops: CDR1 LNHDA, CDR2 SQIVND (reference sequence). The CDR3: CASSIVGVAAYGYTF. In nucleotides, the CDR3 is TGTGCCAGTAGTATAGTAGGAGTCGCCGCATATGGCTACACCTTC. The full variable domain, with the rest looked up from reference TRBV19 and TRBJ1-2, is DGGITQSPKYLFRKEGQNVTLSCEQNLNHDAMYWYRQDPGQGLRLIYYSQIVNDFQKGDIAEGYSVSREKKESFPLTVTSAQKNPTAFYLCASSIVGVAAYGYTFGSGTRLTVV.

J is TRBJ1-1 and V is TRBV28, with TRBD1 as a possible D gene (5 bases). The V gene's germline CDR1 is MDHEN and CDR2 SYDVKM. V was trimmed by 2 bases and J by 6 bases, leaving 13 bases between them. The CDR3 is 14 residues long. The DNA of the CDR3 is TGTGCCAGCAGTTTAGGGGGGGAATTCTCTGAAGCTTTCTTT. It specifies CASSLGGEFSEAFF.

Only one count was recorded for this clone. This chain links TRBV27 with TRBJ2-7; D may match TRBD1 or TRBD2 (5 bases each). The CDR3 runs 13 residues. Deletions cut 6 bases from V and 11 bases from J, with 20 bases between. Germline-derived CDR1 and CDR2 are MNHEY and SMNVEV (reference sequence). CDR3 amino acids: CASSQDISDEKYF. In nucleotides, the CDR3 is TGTGCCAGCAGCCAGGACATTAGCGATGAGAAGTACTTC.